Presented here are 17 T cell receptor beta chains from one specimen sequenced in a study of cytomegalovirus exposure and HLA in healthy donors. PCR involved 60 Vbeta and 13 Jbeta primers. Measured with immunoSEQ multiplex PCR; TCRdb has only the in-frame clones, and not every one. Among approximately 110,000 clones, around four fifths were seen once, and the ten largest hold 8.5% to 10%. Input material: PBMCs. The receptors were gathered from a woman aged 40 to 50 in good health and CMV-seropositive.

CDR3 amino acids: CASSYTSGGPDTQYF. The CDR3 DNA is TGCGCCAGCAGCTATACTAGCGGGGGTCCAGATACGCAGTATTTT. The chain uses TRBV5-1 and TRBJ2-3; 11 bases map to TRBD2. Looked up from germline, CDR1 is SGHRS and CDR2 is YFSETQ. The trim removed 3 bases at V and 4 bases at J, leaving 4 bases unmatched. CDR3 length equals 15 residues.

The table lists this clone with a few counts. This chain uses TRBV5-6 with TRBJ1-3; D is ambiguous. V shed 0 bases and J shed 1 base, with 5 bases lying between them. The germline V gene has CDR1 SGHDT and CDR2 YYEEEE. There are 14 residues in the CDR3. The CDR3 DNA follows: TGTGCCAGCAGCTTGGGCAGGTCTGGAAACACCATATATTTT. This codes for CASSLGRSGNTIYF.

This clone was detected only once. The CDR3 loop reads CASSLGVSRGDTDTQYF. The CDR3 DNA sequence: TGTGCCAGCAGCTTAGGGGTCTCACGGGGTGACACAGATACGCAGTATTTT. The gene calls are TRBV11-3 and TRBJ2-3, with D tentatively TRBD2 (5 bases). Germline CDR1 is SGHNT and CDR2 is YENEEA. The CDR3 runs 17 residues. The V gene lost 1 base and the J gene lost 2 bases, with 16 bases spanning the gap.

In the case of this clone: Other DNA sequences in the sample encode the same CDR3. Written as DNA, the CDR3 is TGTGCCAGCAGCTTAACCCGGGAAGATACGCAGTATTTT. Amino acid sequence: CASSLTREDTQYF. J is TRBJ2-3 and V is TRBV7-3; possible D gene TRBD2, 5 bases. The CDR3 spans 13 residues. Per the germline V gene, CDR1 is SGHTA and CDR2 is FQGTGA. V was shortened by 0 bases and J by 5 bases, with 6 bases between the two germline ends.

The V gene is TRBV27, the J gene TRBJ1-3; a weak D match, TRBD1 (5 bases). This CDR3 is 16 amino acids long. Germline loops: CDR1 MNHEY, CDR2 SMNVEV (reference sequence). V was cut by 2 bases and J by 1 base, with 12 bases left in between. The CDR3 DNA sequence: TGTGCCAGCAGTTTAGAGCGACCAGGGTCTGGAAACACCATATATTTT. It is translated as CASSLERPGSGNTIYF.

This clone was seen more than once but under ten times. V is TRBV2 and J is TRBJ1-1; D remains unclear. CDR1 is SNHLY and CDR2 is FYNNEI in the germline V gene. The CDR3 extends over 16 amino acids. V dropped 3 bases and J dropped 3 bases, with 17 bases sitting between them. Here the CDR3 reads CASSDVWAVEDTEAFF. CDR3 in DNA: TGTGCCAGCAGTGATGTTTGGGCAGTGGAGGACACTGAAGCTTTCTTT.

The chain employs TRBV4-1 and TRBJ2-5, with 9 bases matching TRBD2. Per germline, CDR1 MGHRA and CDR2 YSYEKL. The CDR3 covers 15 residues. Germline trimming cut 5 bases from V and 5 bases from J; bases unmatched to any gene: 9. The CDR3 here is CASSLRGREWETQYF. CDR3 DNA: TGCGCCAGCAGCTTACGCGGGAGGGAATGGGAGACCCAGTACTTC.

The CDR3 protein is CASGLVGENTEAFF. Written as DNA, the CDR3 is TGTGCTAGTGGTTTGGTTGGAGAGAACACTGAAGCTTTCTTT. The chain employs TRBV12-5 and TRBJ1-1; the D is unclear. CDR1 LGHNT and CDR2 FRNRAP come from the germline V gene. V lost 0 bases and J 1 base, leaving 6 bases between the germline ends. This CDR3 region has 14 residues.

V usage is TRBV19 and J usage is TRBJ2-1, with 9 nucleotides matching TRBD1. The CDR3 spans 13 residues. The germline V gene has CDR1 LNHDA and CDR2 SQIVND (reference sequence). Trimming removed 5 bases from V and 8 bases from J; junction bases left unmatched: 4. The CDR3 DNA is TGTGCCAGTAGTCAGGACAGGGGCGATGAGCAGTTCTTC. It encodes CASSQDRGDEQFF.

The genes are TRBV11-2 and TRBJ2-4, with TRBD1 identical over 7 bases. Trimming removed 5 bases from V and 6 bases from J; junction bases left unmatched: 7. Germline CDR1 is SGHAT and CDR2 is FQNNGV. This CDR3 comprises 14 residues. CDR3 amino acids: CASSIIRGRNIQYF. CDR3 nucleotide sequence: TGTGCCAGCAGCATAATCAGGGGGAGAAACATTCAGTACTTC.

The V call is TRBV5-4, the J call TRBJ2-1; no clear D. CDR3 length: 16 amino acids. CDR1 and CDR2 (germline): SGHNT, YYREEE (reference sequence). Between the trimmed V and J ends, which lost 0 bases and 6 bases, there was a span of 16 bases. CDR3 residues: CASSLGGSYLSNEQFF. CDR3 nucleotides: TGTGCCAGCAGCTTGGGAGGTAGCTATCTGTCCAATGAGCAGTTCTTC.

The chain recombines TRBV13 with TRBJ2-7, with 8 bases fitting TRBD1. Germline V gene sequence: CDR1 PRHDT, CDR2 FYEKMQ (reference sequence). The junction had 5 bases not matched to a gene; V was cut back by 4 bases and J by 0 bases. This CDR3 is built from 15 residues. CDR3 protein: CASSSGGSGSYEQYF. CDR3 sequence (DNA): TGTGCCAGCAGCTCAGGGGGCAGTGGCTCCTACGAGCAGTACTTC.

The chain recombines TRBV11-3 with TRBJ2-3; the D gene is possibly TRBD2 (6 bases). The CDR3 is made up of 17 amino acids. The ends were cut back, 3 bases at V and 2 bases at J, with 18 bases in the middle. The germline CDR1 and CDR2 sequences are SGHNT and YENEEA. The CDR3 nucleotides read TGTGCCAGCAGCTTTGGGTTCTTTTTGCGGGACACAGATACGCAGTATTTT. It is translated as CASSFGFFLRDTDTQYF.

Only a few counts were recorded for this clone. V gene TRBV28 combines with J gene TRBJ1-2; 9 bases match TRBD1. This CDR3 is built from 14 residues. In germline, CDR1 is MDHEN, CDR2 SYDVKM. Trimming took 1 base from V and 5 from J; bases not matched to a gene: 2. The CDR3 spells CASSLLGTGYGYTF. The CDR3, as DNA: TGTGCCAGCAGTTTATTAGGGACAGGGTATGGCTACACCTTC.

The V and J genes are TRBV5-1 and TRBJ2-1; tentative D call: TRBD2 (6 bases). The CDR3 covers 15 residues. V lost 6 bases and J lost 1, with 14 bases in between. CDR1 is SGHRS, CDR2 YFSETQ, per germline. For the CDR3, the DNA is TGCGCCAGCAAGGACGGGAGCGGGTCCTACAATGAGCAGTTCTTC. It yields the protein CASKDGSGSYNEQFF.

DNA for the CDR3: TGCGCCAGCAGCTTTGGACTAGCAGGAGATACGCAGTATTTT. Translation: CASSFGLAGDTQYF. The chain joins TRBV5-1 to TRBJ2-3; TRBD2 aligns across 8 bases. After removal of 2 bases from V and 5 bases from J, the junction contained 4 bases not matched to a gene. CDR3 size: 14 residues. Germline V CDR1 and CDR2: SGHRS, YFSETQ.

The gene calls are TRBV7-8 and TRBJ1-5; D is perhaps TRBD1 (5 bases). The V and J ends lost 1 base and 6 bases respectively, with 10 bases between them. Per germline, CDR1 SGHVS and CDR2 FQNEAQ. The CDR3 spans 14 residues. The CDR3 region has the DNA TGTGCCAGCAGCTTAGGAACAGGTTCTCAGCCCCAGCATTTT. It yields the protein CASSLGTGSQPQHF.